This TCR beta chain was identified in a study of regulatory T cells in long-lasting Graves disease. Whole-study context: Those Graves' patients who were newly diagnosed had been on antithyroid drugs under 3 months.

Regarding time point: newly diagnosed GD, antithyroid drugs for less than 3 months. Researchers made the TCR library from RNA that was extracted from PBMCs. About 9.1 milliliters of peripheral blood went into EDTA tubes. General study findings and limits: TCR diversity was lower in persistent than newly diagnosed Graves' disease.

The CDR3 totals 14 residues. Germline V CDR1 and CDR2: KGHSH, LQKENI. Trimming cost V 0 bases and J 4 bases, with 8 bases left between them. In this sample, this clonotype turned up many times. The antigen is not known. With iRepertoire HTBI primers and Arm-PCR of CDR3 regions, TCR beta libraries were built. TCRdb recomputed calls from the multiplex PCR reads with MiXCR, one row per CDR3 protein. This table holds under 250,000 distinct CDR3 sequences, roughly 19% found once. The sample was also reused in another study, on T cells in Graves' hyperthyroidism and ophthalmopathy. This second study notes: The HTBI primer set drove a first-round RT-PCR of the TCR CDR3.

Sequencing used peripheral blood mononuclear cells (PBMCs), obtained at new diagnosis, from a patient treated with antithyroid drugs. The rearrangement links TRBV18 to TRBJ2-3; D may be TRBD1 (5 bases). The sequence came from a young woman with Graves disease. CDR3 nucleotides: TGTGCCAGCTCACCACCGACAGTTTCAGATACGCAGTATTTT. It specifies CASSPPTVSDTQYF.